Detailed here is one TCR beta chain. This clone came up once. Its antigen is currently not known. It has no much larger one-base neighbor in the sample; base qualities were not kept. This sample was taken from a study of cytomegalovirus exposure and HLA in healthy donors (dated by TCRdb to the late 2010s). With respect to the entire study: According to an earlier analysis of a few hundred of the donors, some 180 million T cells yielded approximately 120 million unique TCR beta sequences and roughly 280 Gb of sequence data. An early release that covered about 600 HLA-typed donors contained approximately 300 gigabases of sequencing data and tens of millions of unique TCR sequences. Among the roughly 410 genotyped donors, around 81% belonged to the genetic ancestry cluster associated with self-reported Caucasian donors. The study aimed to test whether signatures of past pathogen exposure could be identified by cataloging public T cell receptors. Using immunosequencing, the study profiled T cell repertoires from 640 or so subjects and related those repertoires to cytomegalovirus serostatus. Along with the roughly 670-subject first cohort, a separate validation cohort of over a hundred different subjects was used. To predict cytomegalovirus infection status, the study combined high-throughput TCR immunosequencing, statistical association of individual TCRs with disease status, and machine learning. A later analysis re-analyzed previously published TCR beta repertoires from about 730 donors and added high-resolution HLA genotyping to study TCR occurrence patterns. Rather than using new phenotypic data, the later analysis identified candidate immune exposures from TCR beta sequences and from how often those sequences occurred across donors. To decide whether each TCR beta V gene segment behaved as functional or pseudogenic, an earlier analysis of over 500 of the donors relied on high-throughput TCR beta sequencing. Donor age, sex, ethnicity and CMV serostatus were collected together with the repertoire data. A later genetic analysis used genome-wide SNP genotypes for about 60% of the roughly 700 donors, treating that subset as a discovery cohort. Every discovery cohort repertoire had been produced on one sequencing platform. Class I and class II HLA loci were covered by the typing at four-digit resolution. The number of donors typed differed by locus, with roughly 620-630 for A, B, C, DRB1 and DQB1, roughly 520 for DQA1, 606 for DPA1, and some 470 for DPB1. Because of strong linkage in the cohort, a few DR-DQ haplotypes were treated as single units for association and clustering. On average, about 240,000 unique TCR beta nucleotide sequences were sequenced per donor among fewer than 500 genotyped donors of the cohort, with roughly a sixth of those sequences being non-productive.

In total, 500 to 700 healthy bone marrow donors made up the cohort. Cohort members were all nominally healthy when sampled, although unrecorded immune exposures were likely present. The donor tested CMV seropositive and was one of the 289 seropositive cohort members. Each donor provided a peripheral blood sample, and peripheral blood mononuclear cells were used for TCR beta sequencing. Genomic DNA was extracted from the blood cell samples with the Qiagen DNeasy Blood Extraction Kit. Study-wide conclusions, independent of this receptor: While some public TCRs were present in many individuals, most TCR sequences turned up only very rarely across donors. Linkage disequilibrium might explain the correlated functional status among segregating V segments, but an unknown experimental factor could not be excluded. A later analysis associated about 17,000 TCR beta sequences with specific HLA alleles at a false discovery rate of 0.05. Because HLA typing was unavailable for some donors at each locus, only the typed subset was used in association tests. In a later analysis, TCR association rates were found to vary across HLA loci, with the most associated TCRs seen for DRB1 alleles and the fewest for HLA-C alleles. In an earlier analysis of some 500 of the donors, most TCR beta V segments appeared in productive rearrangements about 87% or about 30% of the time, broadly matching IMGT annotations. According to a later genetic analysis, donors in an Asian-associated ancestry cluster had fewer N-insertions in productive TCRs than the approximately 630-donor mean. The earlier analysis of some 560 of the donors excluded 15 to 20 rarely observed V segments, including chromosome 9 orphons, because counts were too low. The classifier was reported to diagnose cytomegalovirus status with high specificity and sensitivity in both the original cohort and the validation cohort. A few of the identified cytomegalovirus-associated TCR beta chains were confirmed in vitro to be specific for cytomegalovirus antigens. According to the authors, the approach could potentially be generalized to other disease states and immunological phenotypes. CMV serostatus was the only immune exposure information available for the cohort. According to a later analysis, parvovirus B19, influenza, CMV and Epstein-Barr virus appeared linked to several top co-occurrence clusters. V-gene and J-gene trimming of TCR beta chains was associated with a missense DCLRE1C variant in a later genetic analysis, and the association was replicated in an independent cohort. Some IMGT-functional V segments, including TRBV6-2 and TRBV6-3, could not be distinguished by the 87-base-pair reads and were therefore excluded. When HLA alleles, especially DR and DQ, strongly co-occurred, attributing TCR associations to individual alleles was difficult. Sequencing depth was assumed to be roughly uniform across donors in the presence/absence analyses, though that assumption may not hold. A later analysis found that most CMV-associated TCR beta chains appeared HLA-restricted, with HLA associations seemingly driven largely by CMV exposure. A further reported finding was that TCR beta sequences accurately predicted the HLA-A and HLA-B alleles for most subjects in the first cohort. In this cohort, only TCR beta chains were sequenced, and detectable features were limited by the absence of alpha or paired-chain data. The study gave a list of 150 to 200 TCR beta chains associated with cytomegalovirus. A cluster of highly shared sequence variants was judged likely to be a technical artifact of the sequencing pipeline. In a later analysis, HLA-associated TCR beta chains were found to be more clonally expanded and to have lower generation probabilities than equally common non-associated chains.

Libraries were made using the immunoSEQ multiplex PCR assay. For the multiplex PCR, a mixture combining 60 forward primers for TCR Vbeta segments and 13 reverse primers for TCR Jbeta segments was used. Amplification of the CDR3 region of rearranged TCR beta genes was performed with a multiplex PCR assay on genomic DNA. The amplified TCR beta libraries were sequenced on the Illumina HiSeq System as 87-base-pair reads. The original methods were these. A later analysis tallied 75 million to 95 million unique TCR beta chains across the approximately 670 repertoires, and approximately 12 million of those chains were shared by two or more donors. A nearest-neighbor algorithm error-corrected the raw reads and collapsed the reads into unique sequences, merging closely related sequences to remove PCR and sequencing errors. CDR3 sequences were aligned to IMGT reference sequences to assign V, D and J gene segments. For a sequence to be retained, a match of at least six nucleotides to both a V gene segment and a J gene segment was required. A rearrangement was called productive if the CDR3 had no stop codons and remained in frame with V and J, and every other rearrangement was called non-productive. CDR3 was defined according to IMGT convention as the region running from the second conserved V-encoded cysteine to the conserved J-encoded phenylalanine. Sequences without an unambiguous match to a single V gene segment were excluded from the earlier analysis of 450 to 650 of the donors. An earlier analysis of just under 600 of the donors called V segments functional above 56.7% productive rearrangements and segregating when the between-donor standard deviation exceeded 5%. A statistical classification framework was developed to diagnose cytomegalovirus status using the catalog of TCR beta chain sequences. In a later analysis, V and J genes were assigned by comparing TCR nucleotide sequences against IMGT/GENE-DB human TR gene sequences. A later analysis assigned CDR3 sequences and most-parsimonious VDJ recombination scenarios with the TCRdist pipeline. In a later analysis, each TCR beta chain was defined by its CDR3 amino acid sequence together with its V-gene family, and reads lacking a unique V-gene family were excluded. A later analysis removed 592 highly shared, low-generation-probability nucleotide sequences to deal with suspected cross-contamination and a sequencing artifact. In a later analysis, a clonal expansion index for each public chain was calculated from normalized within-repertoire ranks of inferred template counts. A later analysis computed generation probabilities with a VDJ recombination model fitted to out-of-frame rearrangements, and checked the results against IGoR. A later analysis scored TCR-TCR, TCR-HLA and TCR-CMV co-occurrence with hypergeometric tests, applying a repertoire-size bias correction to TCR pairs. A later analysis estimated false discovery rates by permuting HLA or CMV assignments 20 times. In a later analysis, co-occurring TCRs were grouped using DBSCAN, and TCRdist sequence similarity was added for clustering within HLA-allele-positive subsets. Co-occurrence clustering excluded repertoires with fewer than 30,000 or more than 120,000 public chains, plus five with anomalous nucleotide sharing. Sourced from immuneACCESS, this table was stored by TCRdb with only in-frame sequences that have V and J called. A share of the clones is absent; for the studies checked, an unresolved V gene accounts for under half, and the remainder has no known explanation. V, J and clone size derive from that table, while D and trimming were established from the DNA sequence. This sample is represented by 110,000 or so clones; 67% of them were singletons. The leading ten clones occupy about 8.6% of the sample.

Ends trimmed: V by 6 bases, J by 8 bases; bases unmatched to a gene: 8. The CDR1 and CDR2 encoded by the germline V gene are MNHEY and SVGAGI. Taken from cysteine to phenylalanine, the CDR3 has 14 residues. Kept here is only the CDR3 DNA, which spans 42 bases and is read in frame from base 1. The rearranged chain carries TRBV6-5 and TRBJ1-4; 8 bases in between match TRBD1. The TCR comes from a man aged 18 to 30 in good health and CMV-seropositive. The sequencing sample was made of PBMCs. Here the CDR3 is given as CASRAGGAQEKLFF. The sequenced DNA is TGTGCCAGCAGAGCAGGGGGCGCACAGGAAAAACTGTTTTTT.